These 17 T cell receptor beta chains were all obtained from the same sample, sequenced in a study of blood T cell repertoires in COVID-19. Method: immunoSEQ multiplex PCR; TCRdb's copy keeps in-frame clones and lacks some. This table holds about 180,000 clones, about three quarters found once. Sequenced sample: peripheral blood. The receptors stem from a woman of 80 years or more with COVID-19, enrolled during active disease.

This clone has just one count. The V call is TRBV18, the J call TRBJ1-4; D unclear. There are 14 residues in the CDR3. Trimming shortened V by 6 bases and J by 0 bases, and 8 bases separated the two germline ends. CDR1 and CDR2 from the germline V gene are KGHSH and LQKENI. The CDR3 coding sequence is TGTGCCAGCTCTCCTTTCTCAACTAATGAAAAACTGTTTTTT. Its protein is CASSPFSTNEKLFF.

The chain is built from TRBV7-2 and TRBJ2-3, with 12 bases aligning to TRBD2. The V and J ends lost 1 base and 1 base, in that order; junction bases with no gene match: 0. CDR1 and CDR2 from the germline V gene are SGHTA and FQGNSA. The CDR3 has 16 residues. CDR3 sequence (DNA): TGTGCCAGCAGCTTAGGACTAGCGGGAGGCACAGATACGCAGTATTTT. The encoded protein is CASSLGLAGGTDTQYF.

This clone was seen a few times. The DNA for the CDR3 is TGTGCCACCTCGACAGGGGGAGGTCAGCCCCAGCATTTT. Translation gives CATSTGGGQPQHF. V usage is TRBV6-5 and J usage is TRBJ1-5; TRBD1 agrees at 9 bases. CDR1 and CDR2 (germline): MNHEY, SVGAGI. The junction had 7 bases not matched to a gene; V was cut back by 10 bases and J by 6 bases. This CDR3 spans 13 amino acids.

The chain links TRBV11-3 to TRBJ1-6; 7 bases map to TRBD1. The CDR3 has 14 amino acids. Per germline, CDR1 SGHNT and CDR2 YENEEA. Trimming took 6 bases from V and 10 from J; bases not matched to a gene: 9. Here the CDR3 reads CASRFRDSISPLHF. CDR3 nucleotide sequence: TGTGCCAGCAGGTTCCGGGACAGCATCTCACCCCTCCACTTT. Supplemented by reference TRBV11-3 and TRBJ1-6, the full variable domain reads EAGVVQSPRYKIIEKKQPVAFWCNPISGHNTLYWYLQNLGQGPELLIRYENEEAVDDSQLPKDRFSAERLKGVDSTLKIQPAELGDSAVYLCASRFRDSISPLHFGNGTRLTVT.

Here the CDR3 reads CASRVTGKTTEAFF. DNA for the CDR3: TGTGCCAGCAGGGTGACAGGGAAGACCACTGAAGCTTTCTTT. The chain recombines TRBV5-6 with TRBJ1-1; 7 bases line up with TRBD1. Germline values: CDR1 SGHDT, CDR2 YYEEEE. The CDR3 is 14 residues long. With 5 bases clipped from V and 4 bases from J, the junction kept 8 bases outside the gene matches.

This rearrangement joins TRBV4-3 to TRBJ2-5; tentatively, D is TRBD1 (6 bases). CDR1 is LGHNA, CDR2 YSLEER, per germline. V was clipped by 1 base and J by 2 bases, with 11 bases between them. The CDR3 length is 15 residues. The CDR3 reads CASSQVLRGQETQYF. The CDR3 DNA follows: TGCGCCAGCAGCCAAGTACTCAGGGGACAAGAGACCCAGTACTTC.

The chain employs TRBV12-3 or TRBV12-4 and TRBJ1-2; weak D call: TRBD1 (5 bases). V lost 3 bases and J lost 3, with 8 bases in between. This CDR3 region has 13 residues. This CDR3 reads CASSFGGDYGYTF. The CDR3 nucleotides are TGTGCCAGCAGTTTCGGGGGGGACTATGGCTACACCTTC.

The V call is TRBV29-1, the J call TRBJ1-4, with 10 bases lining up with TRBD1. CDR1 is SQVTM, CDR2 ANQGSEA, per germline. This CDR3 has 13 amino acids. The V segment lost 7 bases and the J segment 8 bases; nucleotides outside the gene matches: 7. The CDR3 here is CSGQGTGEEKLFF. As DNA, the CDR3 is TGCAGCGGCCAGGGGACAGGGGAGGAAAAACTGTTTTTT. Together with reference TRBV29-1 and TRBJ1-4, the CDR3 gives the full variable domain: SAVISQKPSRDICQRGTSLTIQCQVDSQVTMMFWYRQQPGQSLTLIATANQGSEATYESGFVIDKFPISRPNLTFSTLTVSNMSPEDSSIYLCSGQGTGEEKLFFGSGTQLSVL.

This clone has only a few counts. The V and J genes are TRBV6-2 or TRBV6-3 and TRBJ1-5; the D gene is possibly TRBD1 (5 bases). The CDR3 sequence is 12 residues long. The V end was cut by 5 bases, the J end by 5 bases, with 7 bases between. Germline V gives CDR1 MNHEY, CDR2 SVGEGT. The CDR3 nucleotides are TGTGCCAGCAGTGGGGCATATCAGCCCCAGCATTTT. This encodes CASSGAYQPQHF.

The genes are TRBV6-5 and TRBJ2-7, with TRBD1 matching over 7 bases. Losses at the gene ends were 5 bases for V and 6 bases for J; bases not matched to a gene: 10. CDR1 is MNHEY, CDR2 SVGAGI, per germline. CDR3 length: 14 amino acids. As DNA, the CDR3 is TGTGCCAGCAGTCAAAGGACAGGCCGGGGCGAGCAGTACTTC. Its protein product is CASSQRTGRGEQYF.

Only a few counts were recorded for this clone. V gene TRBV7-2 combines with J gene TRBJ2-2, with D possibly matching TRBD1 (6 bases). The V gene's germline CDR1 is SGHTA and CDR2 FQGNSA. The CDR3 length is 13 residues. Deletions cut 5 bases from V and 13 bases from J, with 17 bases between. The CDR3 spells CASSPPYRARLFF. In DNA, the CDR3 is TGTGCCAGCAGCCCTCCTTACAGGGCTAGGCTGTTTTTT.

The chain recombines TRBV18 with TRBJ2-1; 7 nucleotides line up with TRBD1. The CDR3 is 15 amino acids. J lost 3 bases, V lost 3 bases, and 5 bases had no gene match. CDR1 is KGHSH and CDR2 is LQKENI in the germline V gene. DNA of the CDR3: TGTGCCAGCTCACCCGAAACAGGGGACTACAATGAGCAGTTCTTC. Residues: CASSPETGDYNEQFF.

The chain carries TRBV4-1 and TRBJ2-5; TRBD1 aligns across 7 bases. Trimming at V came to 1 base and at J to 5 bases, leaving 13 bases not matched to a gene. This CDR3 is built from 17 residues. Germline lookup yields CDR1 MGHRA and CDR2 YSYEKL. CDR3 sequence (DNA): TGCGCCAGCAGCCAAGGGCCTTCAGGGGGTCTAGGGGAGACCCAGTACTTC. Its translation is CASSQGPSGGLGETQYF.

The gene calls are TRBV28 and TRBJ1-3; weak D call: TRBD1 (5 bases). CDR1 is MDHEN and CDR2 is SYDVKM in the germline V gene. The CDR3 totals 16 residues. Trimming shortened V by 2 bases and J by 0 bases, and 11 bases separated the two germline ends. The CDR3 loop is CASSLGTGTSGNTIYF. The CDR3 region has the DNA TGTGCCAGCAGTTTAGGAACAGGTACCTCTGGAAACACCATATATTTT.

This chain uses TRBV21-1 with TRBJ2-1; no DNA check was done on the table's D call, TRBD1. TRBV21-1 is annotated as a pseudogene. This CDR3 spans 15 amino acids. The CDR3 DNA follows: TGTGCCAGCAGCACGACAGGGGGCGAGAGGAATGAGCAGTTCTTC. It is translated as CASSTTGGERNEQFF.

CDR3 residues: CASSETSGSTYEQFF. Written as DNA, the CDR3 is TGTGCCAGCAGCGAAACTAGCGGGAGCACCTATGAGCAGTTCTTC. The chain is built from TRBV14 and TRBJ2-1; 11 bases agree with TRBD2. Losses at the gene ends were 5 bases for V and 8 bases for J; bases not matched to a gene: 8. The CDR3 is 15 residues long. Germline V CDR1 and CDR2: SGHDN, FVKESK. Combining the CDR3 with reference TRBV14 and TRBJ2-1 gives the whole variable domain EAGVTQFPSHSVIEKGQTVTLRCDPISGHDNLYWYRRVMGKEIKFLLHFVKESKQDESGMPNNRFLAERTGGTYSTLKVQPAELEDSGVYFCASSETSGSTYEQFFGPGTRLTVL.

The rearrangement uses TRBV2 and TRBJ1-3, with D hard to call. The V gene's germline CDR1 is SNHLY and CDR2 FYNNEI. CDR3 length: 14 amino acids. The ends were cut back, 1 base at V and 8 bases at J, with 12 bases in the middle. The CDR3 protein is CASSEVTFSDTIYF. The CDR3 DNA reads as TGTGCCAGCAGTGAAGTAACGTTCTCGGACACCATATATTTT.